This entry lists 9 T cell receptor beta chains sequenced from one sample in a study of cytomegalovirus exposure and HLA in healthy donors. In the PCR, 60 Vbeta and 13 Jbeta primers were used. The table came from immunoSEQ multiplex PCR; TCRdb's copy has only in-frame clones and leaves some out. Among a few hundred thousand clones listed, about four fifths were seen once. The specimen sequenced was PBMCs. These receptors all come from a woman in her forties in good health and CMV-seropositive.

V usage is TRBV2 and J usage is TRBJ2-7; D is unresolved. With 3 bases removed from V and 6 bases from J, the gap between germline ends came to 6 bases. The CDR3 covers 11 residues. CDR1 is SNHLY and CDR2 is FYNNEI in the germline V gene. The CDR3 protein is CASSDTGEQYF. The DNA for the CDR3 is TGTGCCAGCAGTGATACGGGCGAGCAGTACTTC.

The chain has TRBV6-1 and TRBJ1-2; TRBD1 might be the D (6 bases). The length of the CDR3 is 15 residues. Germline V gene lookup returns CDR1 MNHNS and CDR2 SASEGT. V dropped 2 bases and J dropped 8 bases, with 18 bases sitting between them. CDR3 nucleotide sequence: TGTGCCAGCAGTGAACGGGGAGCCAGGGGTTTCGGCTACACCTTC. It yields the protein CASSERGARGFGYTF.

V is TRBV19 and J is TRBJ1-1; the D gene is possibly TRBD1 (6 bases). The V gene's germline CDR1 is LNHDA and CDR2 SQIVND (reference sequence). The CDR3 has 14 residues. The V gene lost 1 base and the J gene lost 4 bases, with 10 bases spanning the gap. CDR3 bases: TGTGCCAGTAGTATAGGAGGGGGAATCACTGAAGCTTTCTTT. This encodes CASSIGGGITEAFF.

This chain uses TRBV5-1 with TRBJ2-7, with TRBD2 identical over 8 bases. The germline V gene encodes CDR1 SGHRS and CDR2 YFSETQ. The CDR3 sequence is 13 residues long. Losses at the gene ends were 4 bases for V and 3 bases for J; bases not matched to a gene: 3. In DNA form, the CDR3 reads TGCGCCAGCAGCCCGGGAGGGAACTACGAGCAGTACTTC. This codes for CASSPGGNYEQYF.

The table lists this clone with a count of one. The V call is TRBV25-1, the J call TRBJ2-1; 10 nucleotides line up with TRBD1. The CDR3 loop spans 14 amino acids. With 10 bases clipped from V and 7 bases from J, the junction kept 10 bases outside the gene matches. CDR1 is MGHDK and CDR2 is SYGVNS in the germline V gene. The CDR3 loop reads CATALDRGRNEQFF. The CDR3, as DNA: TGTGCCACCGCCCTGGACAGGGGGAGAAATGAGCAGTTCTTC.

V is TRBV6-5 and J is TRBJ2-7; D is unclear. V lost 0 bases and J 5 bases, leaving 17 bases between the germline ends. The CDR3 extends over 16 amino acids. Germline-derived CDR1 and CDR2 are MNHEY and SVGAGI. The CDR3 coding sequence is TGTGCCAGCAGTTACTCGATGAGCAGCGCTCCTAACGAGCAGTACTTC. Translated: CASSYSMSSAPNEQYF.

This clone was found once. For the CDR3, the DNA is TGTGCCAGCAGCGTATCAGGGGCCACAGATACGCAGTATTTT. Residues: CASSVSGATDTQYF. The V gene is TRBV9, the J gene TRBJ2-3; tentative D call: TRBD1 (6 bases). There are 14 residues in the CDR3. Trimming took off 1 base at V and 2 bases at J, with 8 bases between the two ends. Per germline, CDR1 SGDLS and CDR2 YYNGEE.

The chain combines TRBV29-1 with TRBJ2-3; 13 bases are shared with TRBD2. CDR3 size: 17 residues. J gave up 4 bases and V 3 bases, and 10 bases lay outside the gene matches. The germline V gene encodes CDR1 SQVTM and CDR2 ANQGSEA. CDR3 DNA: TGCAGCGTTGATGGGAGGACTAGCGGGAGAGTCGCAGATACGCAGTATTTT. Its translation is CSVDGRTSGRVADTQYF.

The chain combines TRBV23-1 with TRBJ2-3; TRBD2 agrees at 14 bases. TRBV23-1 is an ORF; its function is uncertain. The CDR3 spans 19 residues. V lost 7 bases and J lost 5; bases outside the gene matches: 17. CDR3 sequence (DNA): TGCGCCAGCACCCATAGGCCGGGACTAGCGGGAGAAAGTTTAGATACGCAGTATTTT. Protein sequence: CASTHRPGLAGESLDTQYF.